Listed here is a single T cell receptor (beta chain). Antigen unknown. This sample is part of a study of cytomegalovirus exposure and HLA in healthy donors. Study outcomes and limitations: A later analysis appeared to link common viral pathogens to several of the most significant clusters. A list of about 160 TCR beta chains associated with cytomegalovirus was given. A cluster of highly shared sequence variants was likely a sequencing artifact.

With 60 Vbeta and 13 Jbeta primers, the PCR was carried out. Authors' data handling: In a later analysis, roughly 11 million of about 80 million unique beta chains occurred in at least two donors. The assay was immunoSEQ multiplex PCR, and TCRdb's table has in-frame clones only and misses some. V, J and clone size are taken as reported in that table, and D and trimming were inferred from the DNA itself. The data contain around 150,000 clones, roughly 88% of them singletons. The CDR3 consists of 16 residues. CDR1 and CDR2 (germline): SGHDT, YYEEEE. V lost 4 bases and J 0 bases, leaving 11 bases between the germline ends.

The TCR was taken from a woman between 18 and 30 years old in good health and CMV-seronegative. This rearrangement joins TRBV5-6 to TRBJ1-6, with TRBD1 as a possible D gene (6 bases). The sequencing input was PBMCs. The CDR3 here is CASSPADSSYNSPLHF. In DNA form, the CDR3 reads TGTGCCAGCAGCCCAGCGGACAGCTCCTATAATTCACCCCTCCACTTT.